These 9 T cell receptor beta chains came from one sample sequenced in a study of post-analysis software for immune sequencing data. Broader study findings: There were five TRBV segments more frequent in patients than controls, and TRBV5-6, TRBV5-1 and TRBV20-1 were among them.

For these receptors, no antigen is known. Unique molecular identifiers were built into the TCR beta cDNA libraries. From the PCR reads, TCRdb called clonotypes with MiXCR, one entry per CDR3 protein. The sample carries roughly 870,000 distinct CDR3 sequences, around 53% recorded once. Sequencing was done on a sample of blood. These receptors came from a girl between 5 and 17 years old with multiple sclerosis.

This clonotype was detected only a few times. The chain uses TRBV29-1 and TRBJ1-2, with 7 nucleotides matching TRBD1. This CDR3 has 14 amino acids. The ends lost 4 bases at V and 3 bases at J; junction bases unmatched: 8. Per germline, CDR1 SQVTM and CDR2 ANQGSEA. The CDR3 DNA is TGCAGCGTTGGACGACAGGGCGGGGACTATGGCTACACCTTC. This gives the protein CSVGRQGGDYGYTF.

The chain employs TRBV5-1 and TRBJ1-2, with 8 bases aligning to TRBD1. The V gene end was trimmed by 7 bases and the J gene end by 2 bases; junction bases not matched to a gene: 13. The germline CDR1 and CDR2 sequences are SGHRS and YFSETQ. This CDR3 is built from 16 residues. Here the CDR3 DNA reads TGCGCCAGCTCAACCTCAGGACAGGGACCCAACTATGGCTACACCTTC. It is translated as CASSTSGQGPNYGYTF.

The chain's CDR3 is CASSPRPGQGRNEQYF. CDR3 sequence (DNA): TGCGCCAGCAGCCCCAGGCCGGGACAGGGGAGGAACGAGCAGTACTTC. The V gene is TRBV5-1, the J gene TRBJ2-7; 10 nucleotides agree with TRBD1. The germline V gene has CDR1 SGHRS and CDR2 YFSETQ. J lost 5 bases, V lost 4 bases, and 12 bases had no gene match. This CDR3 is built from 16 residues.

The V call is TRBV7-8, the J call TRBJ2-2; 11 nucleotides align to TRBD2. Germline CDR1 and CDR2: SGHVS and FQNEAQ. The CDR3 has 17 amino acids. V lost 5 bases and J lost 4; bases outside the gene matches: 9. The chain's CDR3 is CASSLRLAGGPTGELFF. Here the CDR3 DNA reads TGTGCCAGCAGCCTGCGGCTAGCGGGAGGACCCACCGGGGAGCTGTTTTTT.

This clonotype was counted only a few times. V and J are TRBV24-1 and TRBJ1-5; D gene unclear. CDR1 KGHDR and CDR2 SFDVKD come from the germline V gene. The ends were cut back, 10 bases at V and 0 bases at J, with 15 bases in the middle. The CDR3 is made up of 15 amino acids. The CDR3: CATPRRQNSNQPQHF. In DNA form, the CDR3 reads TGTGCCACTCCCCGACGGCAGAATAGCAATCAGCCCCAGCATTTT.

This clonotype was counted a single time. The V and J genes are TRBV29-1 and TRBJ2-1, with 11 bases aligning to TRBD2. The CDR3 extends over 14 amino acids. Germline CDR1 SQVTM, CDR2 ANQGSEA. Trimming removed 6 bases from V and 6 bases from J; junction bases left unmatched: 7. DNA of the CDR3: TGCAGCGTCCCTACTAGCGGGAGACCCAATGAGCAGTTCTTC. Translated: CSVPTSGRPNEQFF.

The chain couples TRBV6-6 to TRBJ1-3; 8 bases agree with TRBD1. CDR1 MNHNY and CDR2 SVGAGI come from the germline V gene (reference sequence). The CDR3 covers 16 residues. Trimming cost V 3 bases and J 4 bases; bases outside gene matches: 8. For the CDR3, the DNA is TGTGCCAGCAGTTATTCGGGCAGGGGGCTGGGAAACACCATATATTTT. Protein product: CASSYSGRGLGNTIYF.

This clonotype was found a few times. The chain has TRBV29-1 and TRBJ1-4; 7 bases fit TRBD1. The CDR3 extends over 13 amino acids. CDR1 SQVTM and CDR2 ANQGSEA come from the germline V gene. V was pared by 6 bases and J by 8 bases, with 9 bases of the junction left unmatched. In DNA form, the CDR3 reads TGCAGCGTAGGGGGCGCGGTGGGAGAAAAACTGTTTTTT. This sequence encodes CSVGGAVGEKLFF. Looking up the rest from reference TRBV29-1 and TRBJ1-4 gives the full variable domain: SAVISQKPSRDICQRGTSLTIQCQVDSQVTMMFWYRQQPGQSLTLIATANQGSEATYESGFVIDKFPISRPNLTFSTLTVSNMSPEDSSIYLCSVGGAVGEKLFFGSGTQLSVL.

The chain links TRBV5-1 to TRBJ1-1; D not certain. Looked up from germline, CDR1 is SGHRS and CDR2 is YFSETQ. The CDR3 totals 14 residues. Between the trimmed V and J ends, which lost 3 bases and 1 base, there was a span of 10 bases. CDR3 sequence reads: CASSSFDGNTEAFF. Written as DNA, the CDR3 is TGCGCCAGCAGCTCCTTCGACGGGAACACTGAAGCTTTCTTT.